This T cell receptor (beta chain) was found in a study of blood T cell repertoires in COVID-19. Turning to the study itself: COVID-19 samples collected from the United States, Italy and Spain covered acute and convalescent phases.

The length of the CDR3 is 10 residues. V was cut by 6 bases and J by 3 bases, with 3 bases left in between. CDR1 is SNHLY, CDR2 FYNNEI, per germline. Only one count was recorded for this clone. Profiling relied on immunoSEQ multiplex PCR, and the TCRdb table lists in-frame clones only, not all of them. The sample consists of roughly 220,000 clones, around four fifths of them appearing once. The sequenced material came from peripheral blood. The source of this sequence is a man between 25 and 39 years old with active or convalescent COVID-19. The rearrangement uses TRBV2 and TRBJ2-7; the D is unclear. For the CDR3, the DNA is TGTGCCAGCAGCCTCTACGAGCAGTACTTC. Protein sequence: CASSLYEQYF.